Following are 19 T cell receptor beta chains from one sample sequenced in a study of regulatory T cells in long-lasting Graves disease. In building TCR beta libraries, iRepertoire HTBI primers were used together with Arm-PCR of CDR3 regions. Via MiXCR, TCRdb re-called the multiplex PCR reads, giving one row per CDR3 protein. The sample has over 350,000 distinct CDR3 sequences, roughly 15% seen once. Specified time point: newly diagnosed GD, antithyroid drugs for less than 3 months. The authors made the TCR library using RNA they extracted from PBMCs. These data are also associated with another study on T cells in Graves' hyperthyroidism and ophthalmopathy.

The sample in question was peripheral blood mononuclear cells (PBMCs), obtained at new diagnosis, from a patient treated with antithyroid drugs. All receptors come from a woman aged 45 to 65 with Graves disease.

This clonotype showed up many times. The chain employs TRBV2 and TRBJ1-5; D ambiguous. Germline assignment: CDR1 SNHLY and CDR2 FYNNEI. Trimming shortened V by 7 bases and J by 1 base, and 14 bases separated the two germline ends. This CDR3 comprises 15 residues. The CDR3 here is CASTREGFSNQPQHF. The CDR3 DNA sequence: TGTGCCAGCACCCGGGAGGGTTTCAGCAATCAGCCCCAGCATTTT.

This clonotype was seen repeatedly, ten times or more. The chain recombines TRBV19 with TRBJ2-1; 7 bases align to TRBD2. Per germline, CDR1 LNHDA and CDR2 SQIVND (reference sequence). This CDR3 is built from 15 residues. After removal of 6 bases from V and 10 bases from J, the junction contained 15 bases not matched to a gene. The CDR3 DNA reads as TGTGCCAGTAGCCTTGGACTAGTCCGTCGAGGGGAGCAGTTCTTC. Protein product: CASSLGLVRRGEQFF.

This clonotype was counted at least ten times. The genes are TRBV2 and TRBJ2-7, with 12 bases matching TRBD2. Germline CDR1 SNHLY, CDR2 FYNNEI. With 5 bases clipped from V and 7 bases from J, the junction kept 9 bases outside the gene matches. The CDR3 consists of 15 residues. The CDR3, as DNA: TGTGCCAGCAGTCCCCGACTAGCGGGAGTAGGTGAGCAGTACTTC. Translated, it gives CASSPRLAGVGEQYF. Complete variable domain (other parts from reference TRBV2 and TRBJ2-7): EPEVTQTPSHQVTQMGQEVILRCVPISNHLYFYWYRQILGQKVEFLVSFYNNEISEKSEIFDDQFSVERPDGSNFTLKIRSTKLEDSAMYFCASSPRLAGVGEQYFGPGTRLTVT.

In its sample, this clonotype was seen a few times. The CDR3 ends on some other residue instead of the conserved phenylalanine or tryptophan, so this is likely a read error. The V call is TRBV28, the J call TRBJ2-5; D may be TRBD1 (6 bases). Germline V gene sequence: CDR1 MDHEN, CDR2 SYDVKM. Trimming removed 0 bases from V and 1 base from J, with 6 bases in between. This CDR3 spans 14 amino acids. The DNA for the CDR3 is TGTGCCAGCAGTTTATGGGACAGCCAAGAGACCCAGTACCTC. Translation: CASSLWDSQETQYL.

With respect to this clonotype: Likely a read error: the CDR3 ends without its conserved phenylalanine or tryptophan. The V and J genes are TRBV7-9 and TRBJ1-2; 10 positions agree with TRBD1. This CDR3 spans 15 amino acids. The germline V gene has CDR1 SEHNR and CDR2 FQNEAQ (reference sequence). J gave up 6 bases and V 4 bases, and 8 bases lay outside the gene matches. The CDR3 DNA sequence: TGTGCCAGCAGCTATGGACAGGGGGAGTCGAATGGCTACACCCTC. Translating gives CASSYGQGESNGYTL.

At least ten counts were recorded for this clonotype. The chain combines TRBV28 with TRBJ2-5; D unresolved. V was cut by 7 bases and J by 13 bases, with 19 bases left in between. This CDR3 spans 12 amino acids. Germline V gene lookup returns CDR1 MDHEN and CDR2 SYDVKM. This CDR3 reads CASTTVANSPYF. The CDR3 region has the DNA TGTGCCAGCACCACCGTGGCCAATTCACCGTACTTC.

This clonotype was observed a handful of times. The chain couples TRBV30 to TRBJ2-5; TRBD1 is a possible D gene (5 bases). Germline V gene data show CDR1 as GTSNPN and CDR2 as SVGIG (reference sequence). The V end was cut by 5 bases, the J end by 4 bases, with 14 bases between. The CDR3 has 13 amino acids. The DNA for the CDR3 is TGTGCCTGGCAAGATCAGGGTGGAGAGACCCAGTACTTC. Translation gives CAWQDQGGETQYF. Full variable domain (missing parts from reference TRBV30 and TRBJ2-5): SQTIHQWPATLVQPVGSPLSLECTVEGTSNPNLYWYRQAAGRGLQLLFYSVGIGQISSEVPQNLSASRPQDRQFILSSKKLLLSDSGFYLCAWQDQGGETQYFGPGTRLLVL.

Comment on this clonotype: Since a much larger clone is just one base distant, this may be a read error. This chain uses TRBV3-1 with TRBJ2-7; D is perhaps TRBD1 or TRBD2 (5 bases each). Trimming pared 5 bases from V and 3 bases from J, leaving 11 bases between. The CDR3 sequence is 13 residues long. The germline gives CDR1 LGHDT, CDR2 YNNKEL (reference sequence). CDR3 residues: CASSEWDRYEQYF. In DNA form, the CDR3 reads TGTGCCAGCAGCGAATGGGACCGCTACGAGCAGTACTTC.

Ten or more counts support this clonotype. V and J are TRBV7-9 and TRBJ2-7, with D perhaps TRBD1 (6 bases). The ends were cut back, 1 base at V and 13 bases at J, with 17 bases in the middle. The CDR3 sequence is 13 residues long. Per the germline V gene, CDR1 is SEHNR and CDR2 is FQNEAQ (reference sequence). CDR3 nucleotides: TGTGCCAGCAGCTTAGATACAGGGATGGTGCTATACTTC. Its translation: CASSLDTGMVLYF.

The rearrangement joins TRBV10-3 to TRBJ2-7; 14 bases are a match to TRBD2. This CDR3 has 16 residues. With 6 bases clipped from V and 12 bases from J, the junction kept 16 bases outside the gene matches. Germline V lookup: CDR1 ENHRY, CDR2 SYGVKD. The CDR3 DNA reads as TGTGCCATCAGAGATCCGACTCCGGGACTAGCGGGAGTGCCGTACTTC. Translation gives CAIRDPTPGLAGVPYF.

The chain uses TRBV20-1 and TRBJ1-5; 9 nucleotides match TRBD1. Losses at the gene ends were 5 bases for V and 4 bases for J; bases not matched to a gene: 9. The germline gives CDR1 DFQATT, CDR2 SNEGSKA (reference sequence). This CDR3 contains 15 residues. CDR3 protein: CSAPLLGQGNQPQHF. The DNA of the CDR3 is TGCAGTGCTCCCCTGCTGGGACAGGGTAATCAGCCCCAGCATTTT.

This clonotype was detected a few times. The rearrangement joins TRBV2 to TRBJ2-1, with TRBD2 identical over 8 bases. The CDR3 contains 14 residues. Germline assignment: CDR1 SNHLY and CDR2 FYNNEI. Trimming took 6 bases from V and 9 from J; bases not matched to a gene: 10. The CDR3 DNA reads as TGTGCCAGCAGCCCTAACGGGAGGGGTATTGAGCAGTTCTTC. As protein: CASSPNGRGIEQFF.

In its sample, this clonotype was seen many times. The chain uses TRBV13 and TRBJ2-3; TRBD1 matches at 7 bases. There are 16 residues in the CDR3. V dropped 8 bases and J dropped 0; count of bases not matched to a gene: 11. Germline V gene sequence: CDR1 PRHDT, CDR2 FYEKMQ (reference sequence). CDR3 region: CASPPQGKTSTDTQYF. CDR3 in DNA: TGTGCCAGCCCACCACAGGGGAAGACTAGCACAGATACGCAGTATTTT.

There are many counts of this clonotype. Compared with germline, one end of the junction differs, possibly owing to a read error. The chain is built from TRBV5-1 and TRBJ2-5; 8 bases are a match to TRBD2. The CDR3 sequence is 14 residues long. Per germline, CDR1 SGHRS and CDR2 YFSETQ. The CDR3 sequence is CASSLAGGQETQYF. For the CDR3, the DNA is TGTGCCAGCAGCCTCGCGGGAGGTCAAGAGACCCAGTACTTC.

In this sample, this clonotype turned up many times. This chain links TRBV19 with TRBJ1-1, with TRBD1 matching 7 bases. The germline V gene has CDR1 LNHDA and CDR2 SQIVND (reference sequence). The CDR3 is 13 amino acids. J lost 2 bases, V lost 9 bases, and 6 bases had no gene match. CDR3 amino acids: CASTTGINTEAFF. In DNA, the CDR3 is TGTGCCAGCACGACAGGGATCAACACTGAAGCTTTCTTT.

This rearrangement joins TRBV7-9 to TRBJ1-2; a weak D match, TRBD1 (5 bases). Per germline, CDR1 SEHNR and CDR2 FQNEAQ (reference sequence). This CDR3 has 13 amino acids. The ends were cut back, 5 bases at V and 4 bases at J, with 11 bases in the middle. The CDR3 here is CASSQGLIYGYTF. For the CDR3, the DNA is TGTGCCAGCAGCCAGGGACTGATCTATGGCTACACCTTC. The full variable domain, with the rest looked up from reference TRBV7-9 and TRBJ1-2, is DTGVSQNPRHKITKRGQNVTFRCDPISEHNRLYWYRQTLGQGPEFLTYFQNEAQLEKSRLLSDRFSAERPKGSFSTLEIQRTEQGDSAMYLCASSQGLIYGYTFGSGTRLTVV.

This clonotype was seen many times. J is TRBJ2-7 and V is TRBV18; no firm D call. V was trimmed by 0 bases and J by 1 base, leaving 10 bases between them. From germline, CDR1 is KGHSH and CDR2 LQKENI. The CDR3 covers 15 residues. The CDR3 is CASSPPSAGSYEQYF. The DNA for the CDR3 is TGTGCCAGCTCACCACCCAGCGCAGGATCCTACGAGCAGTACTTC.

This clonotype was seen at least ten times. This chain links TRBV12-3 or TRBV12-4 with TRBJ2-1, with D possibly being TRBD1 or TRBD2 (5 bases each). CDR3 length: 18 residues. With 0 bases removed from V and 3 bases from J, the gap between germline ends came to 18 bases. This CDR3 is CASSLAKGTTSSYNEQFF. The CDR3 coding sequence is TGTGCCAGCAGTTTAGCTAAAGGGACCACCAGCAGCTACAATGAGCAGTTCTTC.

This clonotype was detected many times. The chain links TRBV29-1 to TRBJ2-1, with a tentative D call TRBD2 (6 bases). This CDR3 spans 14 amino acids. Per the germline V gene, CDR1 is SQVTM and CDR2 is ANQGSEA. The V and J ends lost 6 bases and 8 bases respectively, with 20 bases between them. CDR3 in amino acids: CSVWTGSLGDEQFF. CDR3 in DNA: TGCAGCGTGTGGACCGGGAGCCTCGGGGATGAGCAGTTCTTC.